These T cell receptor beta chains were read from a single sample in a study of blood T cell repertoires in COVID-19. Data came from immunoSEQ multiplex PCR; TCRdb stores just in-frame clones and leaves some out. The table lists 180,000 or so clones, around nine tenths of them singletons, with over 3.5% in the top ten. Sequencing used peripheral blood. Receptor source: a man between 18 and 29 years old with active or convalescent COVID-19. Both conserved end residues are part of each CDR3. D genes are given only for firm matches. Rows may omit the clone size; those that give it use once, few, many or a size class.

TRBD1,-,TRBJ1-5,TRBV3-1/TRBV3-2,CASSPAGGRQPQHF,TGTGCCAGCAGCCCTGCAGGGGGTCGTCAGCCCCAGCATTTT
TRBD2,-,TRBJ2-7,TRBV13,CASSFNLAGYEQYF,TGTGCCAGCAGCTTTAACCTAGCGGGCTACGAGCAGTACTTC
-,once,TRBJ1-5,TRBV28,CASSTNLWVETDVLQPQHF,TGTGCCAGCAGCACCAACCTTTGGGTGGAGACAGACGTTTTGCAGCCCCAGCATTTT
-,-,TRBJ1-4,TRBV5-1,CASSPGPKIGDEKLFF,TGCGCCAGCAGCCCCGGACCCAAAATAGGGGATGAAAAACTGTTTTTT
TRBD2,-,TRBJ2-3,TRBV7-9,CASSLEGRGPDTQYF,TGTGCCAGCAGCTTAGAGGGGAGGGGTCCAGATACGCAGTATTTT
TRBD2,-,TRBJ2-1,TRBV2,CARGRGINNEQFF,TGTGCCAGGGGGAGGGGCATTAACAATGAGCAGTTCTTC
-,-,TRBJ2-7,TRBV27,CASSLSGQGAYEQYF,TGTGCCAGCAGTTTATCGGGACAAGGTGCCTACGAGCAGTACTTC
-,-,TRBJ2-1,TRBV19,CASSIGRGQTYNEQFF,TGTGCCAGTAGTATAGGGAGGGGGCAAACCTACAATGAGCAGTTCTTC
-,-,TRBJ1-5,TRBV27,CASSPHPASEPQHF,TGTGCCAGCAGTCCCCACCCTGCGAGTGAGCCCCAGCATTTT
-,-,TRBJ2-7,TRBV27,CASRTGLSSYEQYF,TGTGCCAGCCGAACAGGGTTAAGCTCCTACGAGCAGTACTTC
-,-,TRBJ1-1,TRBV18,CASLPGGGTEAFF,TGTGCCAGCTTACCCGGGGGGGGAACTGAAGCTTTCTTT
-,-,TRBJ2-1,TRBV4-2,CASSQDWSEYNEQFF,TGTGCCAGCAGCCAAGATTGGAGCGAATACAATGAGCAGTTCTTC
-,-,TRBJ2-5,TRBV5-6,CASSTGLEGQETQYF,TGTGCCAGCAGCACTGGACTCGAGGGTCAGGAGACCCAGTACTTC
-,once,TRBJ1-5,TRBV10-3,CAISEFGQNQPQHF,TGTGCCATCAGTGAGTTCGGACAAAATCAGCCCCAGCATTTT
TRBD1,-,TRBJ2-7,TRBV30,CAYDRGLSYEQYF,TGTGCCTATGACAGGGGCCTCTCCTACGAGCAGTACTTC
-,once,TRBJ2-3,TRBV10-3,CAISDFPGTSTDTQYF,TGTGCCATCAGTGATTTCCCGGGGACTAGCACAGATACGCAGTATTTT
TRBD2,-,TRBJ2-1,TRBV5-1,CASRPLGLAANEQFF,TGCGCCAGCAGACCCTTGGGACTAGCGGCTAATGAGCAGTTCTTC
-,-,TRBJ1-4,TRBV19,CASSIGGAGNEKLFF,TGTGCCAGTAGTATTGGAGGGGCGGGGAACGAAAAACTGTTTTTT
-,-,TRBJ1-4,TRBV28,CASSFVRATNEKLFF,TGTGCCAGCAGTTTCGTCAGGGCAACTAATGAAAAACTGTTTTTT
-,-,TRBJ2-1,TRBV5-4,CASSFSRNYNEQFF,TGTGCCAGCAGCTTTAGCCGAAACTACAATGAGCAGTTCTTC
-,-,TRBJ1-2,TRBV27,CASSLSPTNYGYTF,TGTGCCAGCAGTTTAAGTCCTACTAACTATGGCTACACCTTC
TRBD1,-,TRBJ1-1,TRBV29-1,CSVELGQGEGTEAFF,TGCAGCGTTGAACTCGGACAGGGGGAAGGCACTGAAGCTTTCTTT
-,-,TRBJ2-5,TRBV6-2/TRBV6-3,CASSIGNPAEETQYF,TGTGCCAGCAGTATCGGGAATCCTGCCGAAGAGACCCAGTACTTC
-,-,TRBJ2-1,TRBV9,CASSGGAEYNEQFF,TGTGCCAGCAGCGGGGGAGCGGAATACAATGAGCAGTTCTTC
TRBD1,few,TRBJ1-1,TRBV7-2,CASSLWQGADSGAFF,TGTGCCAGCAGCTTATGGCAGGGGGCTGATTCAGGAGCTTTCTTT
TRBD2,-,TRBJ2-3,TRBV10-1,CASGLGRQDTQYF,TGCGCCAGCGGACTAGGCCGTCAAGATACGCAGTATTTT
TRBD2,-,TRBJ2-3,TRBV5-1,CASSLLEASGPSTDTQYF,TGCGCCAGCAGCTTGTTAGAGGCTAGCGGGCCTAGCACAGATACGCAGTATTTT
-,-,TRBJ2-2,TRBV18,CASSPRRTVSNTGELFF,TGTGCCAGCTCACCACGAAGGACAGTCTCGAACACCGGGGAGCTGTTTTTT
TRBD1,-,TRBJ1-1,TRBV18,CASSQAMDRGEGAFF,TGTGCCAGCTCACAAGCTATGGACAGGGGCGAAGGGGCTTTCTTT
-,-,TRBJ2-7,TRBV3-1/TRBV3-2,CASSPRGYEQYF,TGTGCCAGCAGCCCCCGAGGTTACGAGCAGTACTTC
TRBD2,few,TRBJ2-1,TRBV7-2,CASSVSGTSSYNEQFF,TGTGCCAGCAGCGTATCCGGGACTAGCAGTTACAATGAGCAGTTCTTC
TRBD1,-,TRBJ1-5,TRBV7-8,CASTTGQGGWHF,TGTGCCAGCACCACCGGACAGGGCGGATGGCATTTT
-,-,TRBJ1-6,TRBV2,CASSERVSAGSYNSPLHF,TGTGCCAGCAGTGAAAGGGTCTCGGCGGGTTCCTATAATTCACCCCTCCACTTT
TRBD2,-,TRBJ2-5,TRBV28,CASTIRGGREETQYF,TGTGCCAGCACCATACGGGGGGGACGAGAAGAGACCCAGTACTTC
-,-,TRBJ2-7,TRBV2,CASSLWTDTYEQYF,TGTGCCAGCAGTCTGTGGACAGATACCTACGAGCAGTACTTC
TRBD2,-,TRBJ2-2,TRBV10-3,CAISEWTSGRHTGELFF,TGTGCCATCAGTGAGTGGACTAGCGGGAGGCACACCGGGGAGCTGTTTTTT
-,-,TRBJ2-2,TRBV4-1,CASSLESGTGELFF,TGCGCCAGCAGCCTAGAATCGGGGACCGGGGAGCTGTTTTTT
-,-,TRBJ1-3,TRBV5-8,CASRGTTPGSGNTIYF,TGTGCCAGCAGGGGCACCACACCCGGCTCTGGAAACACCATATATTTT
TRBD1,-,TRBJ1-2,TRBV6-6,CASSYSGQVVGYTF,TGTGCCAGCAGTTACTCGGGACAGGTCGTCGGCTACACCTTC
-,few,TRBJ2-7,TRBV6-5,CASSSFSQGSEQYF,TGTGCCAGCAGTTCCTTTTCCCAGGGAAGCGAGCAGTACTTC